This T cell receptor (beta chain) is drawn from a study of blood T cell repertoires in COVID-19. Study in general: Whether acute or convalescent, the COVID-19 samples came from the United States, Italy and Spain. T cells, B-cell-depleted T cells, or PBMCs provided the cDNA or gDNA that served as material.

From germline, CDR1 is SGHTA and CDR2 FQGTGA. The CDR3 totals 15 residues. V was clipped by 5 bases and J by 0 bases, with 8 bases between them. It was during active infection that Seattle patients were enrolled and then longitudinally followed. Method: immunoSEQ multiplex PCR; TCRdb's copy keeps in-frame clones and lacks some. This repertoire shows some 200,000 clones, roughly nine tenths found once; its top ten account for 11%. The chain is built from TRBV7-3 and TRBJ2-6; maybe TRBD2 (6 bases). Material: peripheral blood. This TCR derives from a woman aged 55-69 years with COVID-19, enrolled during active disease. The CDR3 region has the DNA TGTGCCAGCAGCCTCGGGAGCTCTGGGGCCAACGTCCTGACTTTC. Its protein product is CASSLGSSGANVLTF.